This entry is about one T cell receptor beta chain. This table comes from immunoSEQ multiplex PCR, and its TCRdb copy is limited to in-frame clones, with some not included. This repertoire shows roughly 12,000 clones, 64% found once; its top ten account for approximately 6.2%. The CDR3 runs to 15 residues. Germline values: CDR1 SGDLS, CDR2 YYNGEE. V shed 0 bases and J shed 0 bases, with 7 bases lying between them. These data belong to a study of neoadjuvant anti-PD-1 for oral cavity cancer. Cohort: HPV-negative, locally advanced oral cavity squamous cell carcinoma patients. This chain links TRBV9 with TRBJ2-1; a weak D match, TRBD1 (6 bases). The sample consisted of tumor tissue, taken before nivolumab (anti-PD-1) treatment. This TCR was sampled from a person between 40 and 85 years old with oral cavity squamous cell carcinoma. The donor label of this sample is uncertain. In nucleotides, the CDR3 is TGTGCCAGCAGCGTAGCGGACAGCTCCTACAATGAGCAGTTCTTC. Translation gives CASSVADSSYNEQFF.